This is a list of T cell receptor beta chains from one sample in a study of blood T cell repertoires in COVID-19. Sequencing was performed with immunoSEQ multiplex PCR; in TCRdb, only in-frame clones are kept and a portion is missing. The repertoire has 50,000 to 65,000 clones, approximately 86% of them found once; the top ten carry around 15%. The sample consisted of peripheral blood. These receptor sequences come from a human donor in a cohort sampled during active COVID-19. Each CDR3 is given without its conserved first and last residue. A D gene is named only where the DNA matches it firmly.

j_call d_call v_call cdr3_aa
TRBJ2-2 TRBD1 TRBV25-1 ASRAGTVNTGELF
TRBJ1-1 - TRBV7-9 ASTGRGAGNTEAF
TRBJ2-4 TRBD2 TRBV4-1 ASSQPRTRTKNIQY
TRBJ1-4 TRBD1 TRBV3-1/TRBV3-2 ASSRRGTGGGNEKLF
TRBJ2-5 - TRBV19 ASSQGWGETQY
TRBJ1-2 - TRBV12-3/TRBV12-4 ASSATGSYGYT
TRBJ1-2 - TRBV7-7 ASSPLDGGLLSGYT
TRBJ1-4 TRBD1 TRBV28 ASSYPGTGGEKLF
TRBJ2-1 TRBD2 TRBV3-1/TRBV3-2 ASSHGTSGREYNEQF
TRBJ2-2 TRBD1 TRBV6-6 ASSTMGQGTSGELF
TRBJ1-4 - TRBV28 ASSLRPTGPREKLF
TRBJ2-7 TRBD1 TRBV4-1 ASSLAEVRDSTYEQY
TRBJ2-3 - TRBV18 ASSPSLQDTDTQY
TRBJ2-7 TRBD1 TRBV19 ASSSRQGFGEQY
TRBJ1-4 - TRBV30 AWSLVQGTNEKLF
TRBJ1-2 - TRBV3-1/TRBV3-2 ASSSTGNYGYT
TRBJ2-1 TRBD2 TRBV7-3 ASSLSASGIYNEQF
TRBJ2-6 - TRBV21-1 ASSKALHRQFRAGGANVLT
TRBJ2-7 - TRBV5-1 ASSFSGSSYEQY
TRBJ2-6 - TRBV5-1 ASGGASGANVLT
TRBJ1-1 - TRBV19 ASHDRTEAF
TRBJ1-2 - TRBV5-1 ASSSDGRGDGYT
TRBJ2-7 TRBD1 TRBV28 ASLRDRGREQY
TRBJ1-2 TRBD1 TRBV7-8 ASSIRQGGHYGYT
TRBJ1-2 TRBD1 TRBV9 ASSVLTGAGGYT
TRBJ1-1 TRBD1 TRBV27 ASSSTGGWMNTEAF
TRBJ1-5 - TRBV9 ASSVARGITPIYSNQPQH
TRBJ1-2 - TRBV12-3/TRBV12-4 ASRTSSQGGYT
TRBJ2-7 - TRBV5-4 ASSPQGHEQY
TRBJ1-1 TRBD1 TRBV11-3 ASSPGQGTMNTEAF
TRBJ1-2 - TRBV7-2 ASSFPGQSYT
TRBJ2-7 TRBD2 TRBV2 ASSRTSGTYEQY
TRBJ1-1 - TRBV7-3 ASSSFPGVNTEAF
TRBJ1-4 TRBD1 TRBV6-1 ASSDRGTTNEKLF
TRBJ1-1 - TRBV18 ASSPGQSVNTEAF
TRBJ2-1 - TRBV7-2 ASSLRLLTEQF
TRBJ2-7 - TRBV28 ASSLSRANYEQY
TRBJ2-7 - TRBV6-4 ASSAETGPNYEQY
TRBJ1-5 - TRBV5-1 ASSTGVNQPQH
TRBJ2-5 - TRBV14 ASSQERGTQY
TRBJ1-2 - TRBV29-1 SVHDYGYT
TRBJ1-2 - TRBV29-1 SVEPPTNYGYT
TRBJ2-1 - TRBV6-5 ASRPAGTKYNEQF
TRBJ1-1 TRBD1 TRBV18 ASLQDRQRAF
TRBJ1-5 TRBD1 TRBV27 ASSPDRGPYQPQH
TRBJ2-1 - TRBV9 ASSPRRVSVGEQF